The text below deals with one T cell receptor (beta chain). Its cognate antigen has yet to be identified. No clone much larger than this one lies a single base away; base qualities are absent. These data belong to a study of blood T cell repertoires in COVID-19 (dated by TCRdb to the early 2020s). As for the study more broadly: The collaborator samples originated in the United States, Italy and Spain and spanned the acute and convalescent phases of COVID-19. The prospective study material was composed of cDNA or gDNA derived from T cells, B-cell-depleted T cells, or PBMCs. Subjects who had been exposed to COVID-19, were actively infected with it, or had recovered from it provided the deeply sampled blood TCRbeta repertoires that made up the dataset. The repertoires were made available in a free public database intended to serve as a resource for research on the immune response to SARS-CoV-2. Samples were obtained from the ongoing ImmuneRACE study (first 160 participants) and from over a thousand subjects provided by 6 global collaborators. Nearly every sample came with metadata listing a de-identified subject ID, COVID-19 status, age in years and sex. Where HLA class I and class II types were available, the types were taken from metadata supplied by the sample provider, not from assay-based typing. The investigation overall reported the following: How much clinical and demographic metadata was included differed by source and by participant, and the metadata was provided uncurated.

At the junction V is shortened by 3 bases and J by 0 bases, with 15 bases in between. CDR1 and CDR2 are drawn from the germline V gene (reference sequence): DFQATT, SNEGSKA. Spanning cysteine to phenylalanine, the CDR3 consists of 16 amino acids. Just the 48-base CDR3 DNA is kept, in frame starting at base 1. TCRbeta CDR3 regions were amplified from genomic DNA by means of the immunoSEQ Assay, a bias-controlled multiplex PCR. The published analysis was carried out like this. Within the assay, amplification of reference gene primers was used to estimate how many nucleated cells each sample contained. To quantify the absolute abundance of each unique TCRbeta CDR3 rearrangement, sequence reads were collapsed and filtered. For each sample, productive Simpson clonality was calculated by taking the square root of Simpson's diversity index across productive rearrangements. Not all clones reach the TCRdb copy of this immuneACCESS table, which keeps in-frame sequences only. Checked studies attribute under half of the gap to unresolved V genes and leave the rest unexplained. For V, J and clone size, that table is used; D and trimming come from the DNA. The sample table contains approximately 250,000 clones; only one count was recorded for roughly 84% of them. The ten most abundant clones make up more than 0.75% of the sample.

Each collaborating institution followed its own protocols to collect whole blood in K2EDTA tubes. Collaborator samples were shipped for TCRbeta analysis as frozen whole blood, isolated PBMCs, or DNA extracted from either sample type. The TCR was taken from a man aged 35 to 55 with acute or convalescent COVID-19. Rearrangement joined TRBV20-1 to TRBJ2-4, and possibly TRBD1, on 6 matching bases. The specimen was peripheral blood. The CDR3 reads CSASIGQHIAKNIQYF. The DNA sequence is given as TGCAGTGCTAGTATAGGACAGCACATAGCCAAAAACATTCAGTACTTC.